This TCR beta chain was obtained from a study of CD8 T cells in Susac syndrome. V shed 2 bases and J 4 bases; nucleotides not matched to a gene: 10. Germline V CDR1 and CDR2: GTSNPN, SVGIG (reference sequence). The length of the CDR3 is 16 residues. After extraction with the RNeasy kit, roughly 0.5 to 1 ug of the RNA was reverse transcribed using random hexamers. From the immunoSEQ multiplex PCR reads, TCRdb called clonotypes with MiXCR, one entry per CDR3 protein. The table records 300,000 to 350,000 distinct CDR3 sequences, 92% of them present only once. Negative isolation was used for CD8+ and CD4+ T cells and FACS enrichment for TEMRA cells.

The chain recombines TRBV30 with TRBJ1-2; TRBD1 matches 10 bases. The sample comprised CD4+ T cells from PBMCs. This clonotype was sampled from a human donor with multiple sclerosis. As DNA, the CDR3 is TGTGCCTGGAGTACTAGACAGGGGGCAAGAGTCTATGGCTACACCTTC. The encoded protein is CAWSTRQGARVYGYTF.